These 7 T cell receptor beta chains originate from one sample sequenced in a study of OX40 agonist ivuxolimab in advanced cancers. Repertoires were generated with immunoSEQ multiplex PCR, while TCRdb's copy carries only in-frame clones and drops some. The sample has 58,000 or so clones, over 75% seen once. This material consisted of CD4+ or CD8+ T cells sorted from blood, taken in a trial of the OX40 agonist ivuxolimab. The receptors here all came from an adult with an advanced solid tumor such as melanoma, head and neck, liver or kidney cancer.

The J gene is TRBJ2-1, the V gene TRBV5-1; 9 bases agree with TRBD1. Germline V CDR1 and CDR2: SGHRS, YFSETQ. This CDR3 region has 12 residues. V gave up 7 bases and J gave up 6 bases; unmatched junction bases: 2. For the CDR3, the DNA is TGCGCCAGCCGGACAGGGGCCAATGAGCAGTTCTTC. Residues: CASRTGANEQFF.

V is TRBV6-5 and J is TRBJ2-7, with 7 bases matching TRBD1. With V trimmed by 6 bases and J by 3 bases, 8 bases remained unmatched. The CDR3 has 14 residues. Germline V CDR1 and CDR2: MNHEY, SVGAGI. The CDR3 DNA reads as TGTGCCAGCAGCCGAACCGGGACAGACTACGAGCAGTACTTC. It is translated as CASSRTGTDYEQYF.

This clone was picked up a small number of times. CDR3 sequence (DNA): TGTGCCAGCAAGCCAGGGCCAGAGGGTAACACCATATATTTT. This sequence encodes CASKPGPEGNTIYF. The gene calls are TRBV2 and TRBJ1-3; D perhaps matches TRBD1 (5 bases). The CDR3 contains 14 residues. Germline V lookup: CDR1 SNHLY, CDR2 FYNNEI. V was trimmed by 7 bases and J by 7 bases, leaving 17 bases between them.

The V call is TRBV2, the J call TRBJ2-7; possible D gene TRBD2, 5 bases. V shed 6 bases and J shed 2 bases, with 11 bases lying between them. Germline assignment: CDR1 SNHLY and CDR2 FYNNEI. The length of the CDR3 is 13 residues. CDR3 nucleotide sequence: TGTGCCAGCAGGTGGACTGTCGCCTACGAGCAGTACTTC. It codes for CASRWTVAYEQYF.

The chain links TRBV18 to TRBJ2-1, with TRBD2 matching over 11 bases. V shed 2 bases and J 7 bases; nucleotides not matched to a gene: 4. The CDR3 extends over 15 amino acids. Germline V lookup: CDR1 KGHSH, CDR2 LQKENI. In nucleotides, the CDR3 is TGTGCCAGCTCACCAAGTACTAGCGGGAGTAATGAGCAGTTCTTC. Protein: CASSPSTSGSNEQFF.

V gene TRBV29-1 combines with J gene TRBJ2-3; 11 bases match TRBD2. The CDR3 is 13 amino acids. Trimming cost V 6 bases and J 4 bases; bases outside gene matches: 3. Germline CDR1 SQVTM, CDR2 ANQGSEA. The CDR3 DNA follows: TGCAGCGTACGACTAGCGGGACCAGATACGCAGTATTTT. Translating gives CSVRLAGPDTQYF.

The sample holds a few counts of this clone. V gene TRBV10-1 combines with J gene TRBJ2-3; weak D call: TRBD2 (6 bases). The CDR3 is 16 amino acids. Germline values: CDR1 WNHNN, CDR2 SYGVQD (reference sequence). V lost 4 bases, J lost 2 bases, and 16 bases lay in between. CDR3 in amino acids: CASSGGTPGDTDTQYF. CDR3 bases: TGCGCCAGCAGTGGCGGGACTCCCGGCGACACAGATACGCAGTATTTT.